These 10 T cell receptor beta chains share one sample of origin, sequenced in a study of cytomegalovirus exposure and HLA in healthy donors. The PCR contained 60 Vbeta and 13 Jbeta primers. Produced via immunoSEQ multiplex PCR; TCRdb's table is partial and in-frame only. Counted here are roughly 200,000 clones, about 9.4% occurring once; the ten biggest clones make up approximately 1.4%. Sequencing was done on a sample of PBMCs. The source of these receptors is a woman between 25 and 40 years old in good health and CMV-seropositive.

This chain links TRBV29-1 with TRBJ1-2; TRBD1 is a possible D gene (6 bases). V was trimmed by 6 bases and J by 7 bases, leaving 21 bases between them. Looked up from germline, CDR1 is SQVTM and CDR2 is ANQGSEA. The length of the CDR3 is 14 residues. The CDR3 loop is CSVPLPHRVSGYTF. The CDR3 DNA is TGCAGCGTCCCTCTACCCCACAGGGTGAGTGGCTACACCTTC.

The chain employs TRBV2 and TRBJ2-1; D possibly corresponds to TRBD2 (6 bases). Germline V gene sequence: CDR1 SNHLY, CDR2 FYNNEI. The CDR3 runs 15 residues. V was trimmed by 4 bases and J by 12 bases, leaving 22 bases between them. The CDR3 DNA reads TGTGCCAGCAGTGCCGTGCGTGCGCGGGGTCTTTCGCAGTTCTTC. Encoded protein: CASSAVRARGLSQFF. The entire variable domain, with the rest obtained from reference TRBV2 and TRBJ2-1, is as follows: EPEVTQTPSHQVTQMGQEVILRCVPISNHLYFYWYRQILGQKVEFLVSFYNNEISEKSEIFDDQFSVERPDGSNFTLKIRSTKLEDSAMYFCASSAVRARGLSQFFGPGTRLTVL.

A few counts support this clone. This rearrangement joins TRBV19 to TRBJ2-2, with 7 bases fitting TRBD1. V shed 7 bases and J 5 bases; nucleotides not matched to a gene: 7. CDR1 LNHDA and CDR2 SQIVND come from the germline V gene (reference sequence). The CDR3 contains 14 residues. CDR3 region: CASMRQGITGELFF. The CDR3 nucleotides are TGTGCCAGTATGAGACAGGGAATTACCGGGGAGCTGTTTTTT.

There are a few counts of this clone. V and J are TRBV11-1 and TRBJ2-7; possibly TRBD1 for D (6 bases). Germline V lookup: CDR1 SGHAT, CDR2 FQDESV (reference sequence). The CDR3 spans 15 residues. Trimming removed 5 bases at V and 1 base at J, with 15 bases between. Here the CDR3 reads CASSPRGQPSYEQYF. The CDR3 nucleotides read TGTGCCAGCAGCCCCCGAGGACAGCCTTCCTACGAGCAGTACTTC.

This clone was seen only a few times. The chain carries TRBV27 and TRBJ2-7, with a tentative D call TRBD2 (6 bases). The CDR3 sequence is 16 residues long. Between the trimmed V and J ends, which lost 3 bases and 2 bases, there was a span of 17 bases. Germline V gives CDR1 MNHEY, CDR2 SMNVEV (reference sequence). As DNA, the CDR3 is TGTGCCAGCAGTTTGAGGGAGCGGGTTAGCACCTACGAGCAGTACTTC. It codes for CASSLRERVSTYEQYF.

The chain joins TRBV28 to TRBJ2-3; TRBD2 agrees at 8 bases. Germline V gene data show CDR1 as MDHEN and CDR2 as SYDVKM. Losses at the gene ends were 2 bases for V and 5 bases for J; bases not matched to a gene: 15. CDR3 length equals 18 residues. CDR3 loop: CASSLPDSGIRRGDTQYF. CDR3 DNA sequence: TGTGCCAGCAGTTTACCCGATAGCGGGATTCGGAGGGGAGATACGCAGTATTTT.

The rearrangement joins TRBV6-5 to TRBJ2-1; the D gene is possibly TRBD2 (7 bases). V lost 9 bases to trimming and J lost 9 bases, with 21 bases between them. CDR1 is MNHEY, CDR2 SVGAGI, per germline. There are 14 residues in the CDR3. DNA of the CDR3: TGTGCCAGGTCATGGGGGGGCGCCGGTACTGAGCAGTTCTTC. Translating gives CARSWGGAGTEQFF.

The chain carries TRBV27 and TRBJ2-3; tentatively, D is TRBD2 (7 bases). The CDR3 contains 17 residues. V dropped 6 bases and J dropped 6 bases, with 25 bases sitting between them. Germline V CDR1 and CDR2: MNHEY, SMNVEV (reference sequence). CDR3 nucleotides: TGTGCCAGCAGCTCGGTGGTTAGGGGGGGGCGCAAGGATACGCAGTATTTT. This translates into CASSSVVRGGRKDTQYF.

This clone was observed a handful of times. V gene TRBV6-5 combines with J gene TRBJ1-2; 9 bases align to TRBD1. CDR1 MNHEY and CDR2 SVGAGI come from the germline V gene. V gave up 1 base and J gave up 2 bases; unmatched junction bases: 5. There are 16 residues in the CDR3. In DNA form, the CDR3 reads TGTGCCAGCAGTTACTGGGGGACAGGGCGGAACTATGGCTACACCTTC. Translated, it gives CASSYWGTGRNYGYTF.

This clone was detected only a few times. The chain's CDR3 is CASGTAYEQYF. The CDR3 bases are TGTGCCAGTGGGACAGCCTACGAGCAGTACTTC. V is TRBV6-6 and J is TRBJ2-7; 7 positions agree with TRBD1. CDR1 MNHNY and CDR2 SVGAGI come from the germline V gene (reference sequence). The ends lost 9 bases at V and 2 bases at J; junction bases unmatched: 1. The CDR3 has 11 amino acids.